This paragraph covers one T cell receptor (beta chain) sequence. Source study methods: Amplification from reference gene primers served as the basis for estimated nucleated cell counts. The data were produced by immunoSEQ multiplex PCR, yet TCRdb's version contains in-frame clones alone and is incomplete. That table is the source of V, J and clone size, and D and trimming were worked out from the DNA. This sample yields some 180,000 clones, of which around four fifths are seen a single time; roughly 8.8% belongs to the top ten. One Seattle source followed patients from active infection through their disease course. The sample belongs to a study of blood T cell repertoires in COVID-19. Trimming left V 7 bases short and J 7 bases short, with 10 bases between. CDR3 length: 12 amino acids. Germline V gene sequence: CDR1 LNHDA, CDR2 SQIVND (reference sequence).

The chain carries TRBV19 and TRBJ1-4; unclear D gene. The sample consisted of peripheral blood. The receptor's source is a woman aged 80 or over with COVID-19, enrolled during active disease. The DNA of the CDR3 is TGTGCCAGTACGTCCCGGGGTGAAAAACTGTTTTTT. This codes for CASTSRGEKLFF.